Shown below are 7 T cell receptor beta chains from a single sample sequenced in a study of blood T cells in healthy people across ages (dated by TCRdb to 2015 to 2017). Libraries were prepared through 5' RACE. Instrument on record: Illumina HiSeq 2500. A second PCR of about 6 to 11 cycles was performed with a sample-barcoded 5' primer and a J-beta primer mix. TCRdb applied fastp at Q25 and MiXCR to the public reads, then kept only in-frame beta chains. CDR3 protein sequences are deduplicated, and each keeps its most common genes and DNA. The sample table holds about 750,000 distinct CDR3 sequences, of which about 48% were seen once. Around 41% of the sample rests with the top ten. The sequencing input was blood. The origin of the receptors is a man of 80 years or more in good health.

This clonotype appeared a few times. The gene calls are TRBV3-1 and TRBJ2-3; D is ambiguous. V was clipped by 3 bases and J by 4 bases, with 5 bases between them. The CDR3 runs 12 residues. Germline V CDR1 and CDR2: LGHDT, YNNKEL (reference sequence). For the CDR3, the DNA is TGTGCCAGCAGCCATGGCCCAGATACGCAGTATTTT. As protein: CASSHGPDTQYF.

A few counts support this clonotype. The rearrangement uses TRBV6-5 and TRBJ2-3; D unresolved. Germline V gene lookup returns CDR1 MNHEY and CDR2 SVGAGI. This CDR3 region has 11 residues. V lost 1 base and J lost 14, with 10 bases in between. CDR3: CASSYYGYAYF. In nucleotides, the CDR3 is TGTGCCAGCAGTTACTACGGCTACGCGTATTTT.

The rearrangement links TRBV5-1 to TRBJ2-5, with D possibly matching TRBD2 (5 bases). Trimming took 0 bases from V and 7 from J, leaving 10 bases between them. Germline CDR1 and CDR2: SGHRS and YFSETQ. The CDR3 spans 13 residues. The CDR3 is CASSLVGVRTQYF. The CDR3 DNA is TGCGCCAGCAGCTTGGTCGGGGTCAGGACCCAGTACTTC. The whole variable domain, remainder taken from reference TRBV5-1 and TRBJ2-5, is KAGVTQTPRYLIKTRGQQVTLSCSPISGHRSVSWYQQTPGQGLQFLFEYFSETQRNKGNFPGRFSGRQFSNSRSEMNVSTLELGDSALYLCASSLVGVRTQYFGPGTRLLVL.

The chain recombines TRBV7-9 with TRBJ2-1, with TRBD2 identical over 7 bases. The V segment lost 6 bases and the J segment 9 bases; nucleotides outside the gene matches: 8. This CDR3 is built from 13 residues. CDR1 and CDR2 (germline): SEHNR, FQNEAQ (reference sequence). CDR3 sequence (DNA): TGTGCCAGCAGTTCTGCCGGGACTACTGAGCAGTTCTTC. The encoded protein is CASSSAGTTEQFF.

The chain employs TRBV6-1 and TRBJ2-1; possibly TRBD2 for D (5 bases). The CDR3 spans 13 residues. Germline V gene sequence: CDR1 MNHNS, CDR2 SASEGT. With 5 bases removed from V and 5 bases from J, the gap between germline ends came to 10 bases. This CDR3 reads CASSTAGDNEQFF. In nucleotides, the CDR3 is TGTGCCAGCAGTACCGCGGGCGACAATGAGCAGTTCTTC.

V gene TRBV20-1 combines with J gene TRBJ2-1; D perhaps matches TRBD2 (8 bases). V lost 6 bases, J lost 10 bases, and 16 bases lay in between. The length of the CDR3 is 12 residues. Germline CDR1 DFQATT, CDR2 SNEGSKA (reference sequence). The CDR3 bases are TGCAGTGCCCAGGGGGAGCGGGGGGAGCAGTTCTTC. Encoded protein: CSAQGERGEQFF.

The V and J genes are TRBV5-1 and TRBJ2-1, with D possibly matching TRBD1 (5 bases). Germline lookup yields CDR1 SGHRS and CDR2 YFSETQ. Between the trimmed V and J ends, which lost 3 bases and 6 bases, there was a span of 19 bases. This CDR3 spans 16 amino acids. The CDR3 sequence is CASSSTLQEMGNEQFF. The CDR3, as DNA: TGCGCCAGCAGCTCTACTCTACAGGAGATGGGCAATGAGCAGTTCTTC.